Presented here are 20 T cell receptor beta chains from one specimen sequenced in a study of T cell repertoires in cytomegalovirus infection. TCRdb reprocessed the reads with MiXCR, giving one entry per CDR3 protein. The sample holds approximately 600,000 distinct CDR3 sequences, 35% to 50% seen once. These TCRs are of unknown antigen specificity. Specimen: cultured PBMCs, collected from culture after CMV antigen stimulation. The receptors come from a human donor in good health (CMV status not recorded). Some clones in this sample may be carry-over from other donors' samples.

This CDR3 is CASSQTQGALGQPQHF. In DNA form, the CDR3 reads TGTGCCAGCAGCCAAACCCAGGGGGCACTGGGGCAGCCCCAGCATTTT. The gene calls are TRBV12-3 or TRBV12-4 and TRBJ1-5, with TRBD1 identical over 8 bases. With 6 bases clipped from V and 7 bases from J, the junction kept 14 bases outside the gene matches. The CDR3 sequence is 16 residues long.

This clonotype has a handful of counts. The chain couples TRBV5-6 to TRBJ1-1, with D perhaps TRBD1 (6 bases). The germline gives CDR1 SGHDT, CDR2 YYEEEE. V was clipped by 5 bases and J by 11 bases, with 16 bases between them. The CDR3 covers 12 residues. The CDR3 here is CASRPGGGLAFF. Here the CDR3 DNA reads TGTGCCAGCAGACCGGGGGGGGGCTTGGCTTTCTTT.

This clonotype has ten or more counts. The rearrangement links TRBV7-2 to TRBJ2-5; D may be TRBD1 or TRBD2 (6 bases each). The germline V gene has CDR1 SGHTA and CDR2 FQGNSA. The germline V and J ends were trimmed by 4 bases and 3 bases, with 9 bases remaining between them. CDR3 length: 13 amino acids. This chain's CDR3 is CASSWGAEETQYF. DNA of the CDR3: TGTGCCAGCAGCTGGGGGGCTGAAGAGACCCAGTACTTC.

The chain combines TRBV7-6 with TRBJ2-6; D call uncertain. Trimming left V 1 base short and J 0 bases short, with 13 bases between. CDR3 size: 18 residues. From germline, CDR1 is SGHVS and CDR2 FNYEAQ. As DNA, the CDR3 is TGTGCCAGCAGCTTAGATTATGGCGGACGCTCTGGGGCCAACGTCCTGACTTTC. It encodes CASSLDYGGRSGANVLTF. Looking up the rest from reference TRBV7-6 and TRBJ2-6 gives the full variable domain: GAGVSQSPRYKVTKRGQDVALRCDPISGHVSLYWYRQALGQGPEFLTYFNYEAQQDKSGLPNDRFSAERPEGSISTLTIQRTEQRDSAMYRCASSLDYGGRSGANVLTFGAGSRLTVL.

The CDR3: CASSSLAGGPPYNEQFF. DNA of the CDR3: TGTGCCAGCAGTTCTCTAGCGGGGGGACCTCCATACAATGAGCAGTTCTTC. V is TRBV28 and J is TRBJ2-1; TRBD2 matches 11 bases. Trimming took 4 bases from V and 4 from J; bases not matched to a gene: 9. Germline CDR1 reads MDHEN; CDR2 reads SYDVKM. CDR3 length: 17 residues.

The chain has TRBV27 and TRBJ2-5; TRBD2 matches 7 bases. The CDR3 length is 13 residues. Germline CDR1 and CDR2: MNHEY and SMNVEV (reference sequence). Germline trimming cut 6 bases from V and 9 bases from J; bases unmatched to any gene: 10. The CDR3 sequence is CASRGGSVTSQYF. DNA of the CDR3: TGTGCCAGCAGGGGGGGGAGCGTTACGTCCCAGTACTTC.

This clonotype was seen a few times. The chain has TRBV6-1 and TRBJ1-2; weak D call: TRBD1 (5 bases). Germline V CDR1 and CDR2: MNHNS, SASEGT. Trimming took 2 bases from V and 0 from J, leaving 10 bases between them. CDR3 length: 15 amino acids. CDR3 DNA: TGTGCCAGCAGTGAATTAGGGGAAGCTAACTATGGCTACACCTTC. Translation: CASSELGEANYGYTF.

This clonotype was counted a single time. The V gene is TRBV27, the J gene TRBJ1-1; D is uncertain. The CDR3 spans 16 residues. The V gene's germline CDR1 is MNHEY and CDR2 SMNVEV (reference sequence). The ends were cut back, 2 bases at V and 3 bases at J, with 16 bases in the middle. This CDR3 reads CASSLVVLGEDTEAFF. The CDR3 region has the DNA TGTGCCAGCAGTTTAGTGGTCCTAGGTGAGGACACTGAAGCTTTCTTT.

The chain recombines TRBV13 with TRBJ2-1; 8 bases match TRBD1. Germline loops: CDR1 PRHDT, CDR2 FYEKMQ (reference sequence). This CDR3 is built from 14 residues. Trimming removed 5 bases from V and 7 bases from J; junction bases left unmatched: 7. The CDR3 is CASSQDRVQNEQFF. The DNA of the CDR3 is TGTGCCAGCAGCCAGGACAGGGTCCAAAATGAGCAGTTCTTC.

The CDR3 reads CASSDLGRPLHF. The CDR3 bases are TGTGCCAGCAGTGATCTGGGGCGGCCCCTCCACTTT. The chain joins TRBV2 to TRBJ1-6; D perhaps matches TRBD1 (5 bases). Germline values: CDR1 SNHLY, CDR2 FYNNEI. V dropped 3 bases and J dropped 13 bases, with 10 bases sitting between them. The CDR3 sequence is 12 residues long.

This sequence joins TRBV9 and TRBJ1-1, with D hard to call. CDR1 SGDLS and CDR2 YYNGEE come from the germline V gene. Trimming pared 4 bases from V and 4 bases from J, leaving 20 bases between. The CDR3 has 16 amino acids. The CDR3: CASSRSGRADSTEAFF. CDR3 sequence (DNA): TGTGCCAGCAGCCGCAGCGGGAGGGCGGATTCCACTGAAGCTTTCTTT.

This clonotype was observed a few times. The rearrangement links TRBV7-2 to TRBJ2-5, with 12 bases identical to TRBD2. This CDR3 has 18 amino acids. With 3 bases clipped from V and 2 bases from J, the junction kept 10 bases outside the gene matches. CDR1 SGHTA and CDR2 FQGNSA come from the germline V gene. The CDR3 DNA reads TGTGCCAGCAGCTTTCGCCGGACTAGCGGGATTATACAAGAGACCCAGTACTTC. Its translation is CASSFRRTSGIIQETQYF.

This chain links TRBV5-4 with TRBJ1-1; possibly TRBD1 for D (6 bases). The CDR3 loop spans 14 amino acids. From germline, CDR1 is SGHNT and CDR2 YYREEE (reference sequence). Trimming removed 5 bases at V and 1 base at J, with 12 bases between. The CDR3 region has the DNA TGTGCCAGCAGGCAGGACAGACAGAACACTGAAGCTTTCTTT. It yields the protein CASRQDRQNTEAFF.

There are many counts of this clonotype. This chain connects TRBV7-2 to TRBJ2-1, with 7 bases fitting TRBD2. The germline V gene has CDR1 SGHTA and CDR2 FQGNSA. The CDR3 runs to 14 residues. V was pared by 5 bases and J by 9 bases, with 10 bases of the junction left unmatched. The CDR3 DNA reads TGTGCCAGCAGCCCCCCGGCGGGGGTGGGTGAGCAGTTCTTC. This encodes CASSPPAGVGEQFF.

The rearrangement uses TRBV6-8 and TRBJ2-5; D might be TRBD1 (5 bases). CDR3 length: 14 residues. The germline V gene has CDR1 MNHGY and CDR2 SAAAGT. The V gene lost 6 bases and the J gene lost 4 bases, with 15 bases spanning the gap. CDR3 DNA: TGTGCCAGCAGACAAGACAGTTTCGGAGAGACCCAGTACTTC. The encoded protein is CASRQDSFGETQYF.

V and J are TRBV20-1 and TRBJ2-3, with TRBD2 matching over 8 bases. Germline CDR1 DFQATT, CDR2 SNEGSKA (reference sequence). J gave up 1 base and V 0 bases, and 6 bases lay outside the gene matches. The CDR3 spans 16 residues. The CDR3 region has the DNA TGCAGTGCTAGAGATCCCCGGGGGGGCCGCACAGATACGCAGTATTTT. It codes for CSARDPRGGRTDTQYF.

The chain employs TRBV6-5 and TRBJ1-6, with D unresolved. This CDR3 is 14 amino acids long. Trimming removed 11 bases at V and 4 bases at J, with 15 bases between. Germline V gene sequence: CDR1 MNHEY, CDR2 SVGAGI. Here the CDR3 DNA reads TGTGCCTCGAAGGCAGGATCTTATAATTCACCCCTCCACTTT. Protein product: CASKAGSYNSPLHF.

This clonotype was observed a few times. The V and J genes are TRBV15 and TRBJ1-5; D gene ambiguous. Deletions cut 0 bases from V and 6 bases from J, with 6 bases between. From germline, CDR1 is LNHNV and CDR2 YYDKDF (reference sequence). The length of the CDR3 is 13 residues. The chain's CDR3 is CATSREDGQPQHF. The CDR3 bases are TGTGCCACCAGCAGAGAAGACGGTCAGCCCCAGCATTTT.

The rearrangement links TRBV24-1 to TRBJ2-3, with 11 bases lining up with TRBD2. The CDR3 has 18 residues. V lost 4 bases, J lost 0 bases, and 8 bases stayed unmatched. Germline loops: CDR1 KGHDR, CDR2 SFDVKD. The CDR3 reads CATSDPIGTSGSTDTQYF. Here the CDR3 DNA reads TGTGCCACCAGTGACCCTATCGGGACTAGCGGTAGCACAGATACGCAGTATTTT.

This clonotype has only a few counts. The chain carries TRBV19 and TRBJ2-5; D might be TRBD1 (6 bases). V dropped 5 bases and J dropped 4 bases, with 17 bases sitting between them. The CDR3 length is 15 residues. CDR1 LNHDA and CDR2 SQIVND come from the germline V gene (reference sequence). The DNA of the CDR3 is TGTGCCAGTAGTCTTGTGGGACATCTGGGAGAGACCCAGTACTTC. Translating it yields CASSLVGHLGETQYF.